A single sample is the source of the 26 T cell receptor beta chains below, sequenced in a study of blood T cell repertoires in COVID-19. Sequencing used immunoSEQ multiplex PCR; TCRdb keeps in-frame clones, though not all of them. The sample holds over 30,000 clones; 85% to 90% are singletons and the top ten take about 5%. Sample: peripheral blood. Source of these receptors: a woman aged 70 to 79 with active COVID-19.

This clone was seen only a few times. V gene TRBV13 combines with J gene TRBJ2-4; the match to TRBD1 covers 10 bases. The CDR3 runs to 16 residues. After removal of 4 bases from V and 7 bases from J, the junction contained 10 bases not matched to a gene. Per the germline V gene, CDR1 is PRHDT and CDR2 is FYEKMQ (reference sequence). The DNA for the CDR3 is TGTGCCAGCAGCTCTTCCTTGGGACAGGGGCGGAACATTCAGTACTTC. It translates to CASSSSLGQGRNIQYF.

The V call is TRBV6-2 or TRBV6-3, the J call TRBJ2-7; TRBD2 is a possible D gene (5 bases). The V end lost 4 bases, the J end lost 2 bases, and 9 bases lay between the germline ends. The CDR3 is 13 amino acids. CDR1 and CDR2 from the germline V gene are MNHEY and SVGEGT. The CDR3 region has the DNA TGTGCCAGCAGTTTGGAGAGGGCCTACGAGCAGTACTTC. It yields the protein CASSLERAYEQYF.

V usage is TRBV6-6 and J usage is TRBJ2-7, with D uncertain. The CDR3 consists of 11 residues. Germline V lookup: CDR1 MNHNY, CDR2 SVGAGI (reference sequence). Between the trimmed V and J ends, which lost 6 bases and 5 bases, there was a span of 8 bases. CDR3 protein: CASRFEDEQYF. CDR3 DNA: TGTGCCAGCAGATTCGAGGACGAGCAGTACTTC.

The genes are TRBV7-2 and TRBJ1-3, with 9 bases matching TRBD1. The CDR3 is 15 residues long. Germline lookup yields CDR1 SGHTA and CDR2 FQGNSA. V trimming: 6 bases; J trimming: 0 bases; junction bases outside the gene matches: 3. The CDR3 here is CASSRQGDSGNTIYF. CDR3 in DNA: TGTGCCAGCAGTCGACAGGGGGACTCTGGAAACACCATATATTTT.

The chain has TRBV11-2 and TRBJ2-1, with no clear D. The CDR3 totals 14 residues. Per the germline V gene, CDR1 is SGHAT and CDR2 is FQNNGV. V shed 1 base and J shed 7 bases, with 11 bases lying between them. In DNA, the CDR3 is TGTGCCAGCAGCTTAGTCTGGCCGCAGAATGAGCAGTTCTTC. This encodes CASSLVWPQNEQFF. Supplemented by reference TRBV11-2 and TRBJ2-1, the full variable domain reads EAGVAQSPRYKIIEKRQSVAFWCNPISGHATLYWYQQILGQGPKLLIQFQNNGVVDDSQLPKDRFSAERLKGVDSTLKIQPAKLEDSAVYLCASSLVWPQNEQFFGPGTRLTVL.

V usage is TRBV5-1 and J usage is TRBJ1-1; D gene unclear. This CDR3 is built from 15 residues. CDR1 and CDR2 (germline): SGHRS, YFSETQ. The V end lost 0 bases, the J end lost 1 base, and 10 bases lay between the germline ends. As DNA, the CDR3 is TGCGCCAGCAGCTTGGCCGGAGTAGGGAACACTGAAGCTTTCTTT. It encodes CASSLAGVGNTEAFF.

This chain uses TRBV28 with TRBJ1-1; D uncertain. Germline values: CDR1 MDHEN, CDR2 SYDVKM. The germline V and J ends were trimmed by 7 bases and 0 bases, with 9 bases remaining between them. CDR3 length equals 13 residues. The CDR3 nucleotides are TGTGCCAGCACTCCCCCGGTGAACACTGAAGCTTTCTTT. Residues: CASTPPVNTEAFF.

The V and J genes are TRBV5-1 and TRBJ2-2, with 7 bases lining up with TRBD2. The CDR3 is made up of 16 amino acids. The ends lost 5 bases at V and 2 bases at J; junction bases unmatched: 9. Per germline, CDR1 SGHRS and CDR2 YFSETQ. CDR3 sequence reads: CASRPAGTTNTGELFF. CDR3 DNA sequence: TGCGCCAGCAGGCCCGCCGGGACTACAAACACCGGGGAGCTGTTTTTT.

Of note for this clone: The junction and the germline gene differ at one end; a read error may be behind it. The chain links TRBV4-1 to TRBJ2-1, with 11 bases lining up with TRBD2. This CDR3 contains 13 residues. Germline V gene lookup returns CDR1 MGHRA and CDR2 YSYEKL. CDR3 sequence reads: CASSQSGTSGHVF. The CDR3 DNA reads as TGCGCCAGCAGCCAATCCGGGACTAGCGGCCACGTCTTC.

The CDR3 here is CASSGGYEQYF. The CDR3 DNA follows: TGCGCCAGTTCGGGGGGGTACGAGCAGTACTTC. The chain uses TRBV10-1 and TRBJ2-7; TRBD2 agrees at 8 bases. The CDR3 is 11 amino acids. Germline V gene sequence: CDR1 WNHNN, CDR2 SYGVQD (reference sequence). J gave up 4 bases and V 9 bases, and 2 bases lay outside the gene matches.

This clone was picked up one time. V usage is TRBV5-4 and J usage is TRBJ2-1, with D hard to call. Germline V CDR1 and CDR2: SGHNT, YYREEE (reference sequence). Trimming shortened V by 0 bases and J by 3 bases, and 10 bases separated the two germline ends. CDR3 length: 15 residues. The CDR3, as DNA: TGTGCCAGCAGCTTGGATCAGGTGAGCTACAATGAGCAGTTCTTC. Residues: CASSLDQVSYNEQFF.

V usage is TRBV28 and J usage is TRBJ2-7; weak D call: TRBD2 (5 bases). Germline CDR1 MDHEN, CDR2 SYDVKM. The CDR3 consists of 13 residues. Trimming removed 5 bases from V and 7 bases from J, with 15 bases in between. The CDR3 loop reads CASSPGLAWEQYF. The CDR3, as DNA: TGTGCCAGCAGTCCCGGCCTAGCATGGGAGCAGTACTTC.

The J gene is TRBJ2-1, the V gene TRBV4-2, with D perhaps matching TRBD2 (5 bases). Trimming took off 0 bases at V and 4 bases at J, with 7 bases between the two ends. The CDR3 totals 14 residues. Germline V gene lookup returns CDR1 LGHNA and CDR2 YNFKEQ. In DNA form, the CDR3 reads TGTGCCAGCAGCCAAGATAGGACTTACAATGAGCAGTTCTTC. The encoded protein is CASSQDRTYNEQFF.

CDR3 in amino acids: CASSPVAGTQYF. The CDR3 coding sequence is TGCGCCAGCAGCCCAGTAGCGGGGACGCAGTATTTT. V is TRBV4-1 and J is TRBJ2-3, with TRBD2 matching over 8 bases. Germline assignment: CDR1 MGHRA and CDR2 YSYEKL. The CDR3 spans 12 residues. Trimming removed 4 bases from V and 9 bases from J; junction bases left unmatched: 3.

The J gene is TRBJ1-4, the V gene TRBV30; the D gene is possibly TRBD1 (5 bases). CDR1 GTSNPN and CDR2 SVGIG come from the germline V gene (reference sequence). This CDR3 is 14 amino acids long. Trimming shortened V by 2 bases and J by 6 bases, and 13 bases separated the two germline ends. CDR3: CAWSRAGMDEKLFF. The CDR3 DNA is TGTGCCTGGAGTCGGGCAGGGATGGATGAAAAACTGTTTTTT.

The CDR3 sequence is CASTAGANNYGYTF. The CDR3 DNA reads as TGTGCCAGCACTGCAGGGGCCAATAACTATGGCTACACCTTC. The genes are TRBV6-5 and TRBJ1-2, with D perhaps TRBD1 (6 bases). The germline gives CDR1 MNHEY, CDR2 SVGAGI. The CDR3 loop spans 14 amino acids. The V and J ends lost 7 bases and 1 base respectively, with 13 bases between them.

The V gene is TRBV6-2 or TRBV6-3, the J gene TRBJ2-5; 8 bases agree with TRBD1. The germline gives CDR1 MNHEY, CDR2 SVGEGT. CDR3 length: 13 amino acids. After removal of 6 bases from V and 5 bases from J, the junction contained 5 bases not matched to a gene. The DNA for the CDR3 is TGTGCCAGCAGCCCAGGGGGCGTGGAGACCCAGTACTTC. Translating gives CASSPGGVETQYF.

The chain couples TRBV5-6 to TRBJ2-5; 11 bases are shared with TRBD1. Trimming took 4 bases from V and 4 from J; bases not matched to a gene: 6. Germline-derived CDR1 and CDR2 are SGHDT and YYEEEE. The CDR3 length is 15 residues. Here the CDR3 DNA reads TGTGCCAGCAGCAACGGACAGGGGGCTGGAGAGACCCAGTACTTC. Translation: CASSNGQGAGETQYF.

The CDR3 DNA reads TGTGCCAGCAGGCCACGGCGGTCGGACACTGAAGCTTTCTTT. Translation gives CASRPRRSDTEAFF. This chain links TRBV6-5 with TRBJ1-1; D call uncertain. The CDR3 has 14 residues. The ends were cut back, 6 bases at V and 3 bases at J, with 14 bases in the middle. From germline, CDR1 is MNHEY and CDR2 SVGAGI.

This chain connects TRBV6-6 to TRBJ2-3; 9 bases match TRBD2. The CDR3 is made up of 14 amino acids. CDR1 and CDR2 from the germline V gene are MNHNY and SVGAGI (reference sequence). Trimming removed 3 bases from V and 4 bases from J; junction bases left unmatched: 2. The CDR3 coding sequence is TGTGCCAGCAGTTATGGCGGGGGGGCAGATACGCAGTATTTT. Protein: CASSYGGGADTQYF.

The chain links TRBV5-1 to TRBJ1-3, with 7 bases that match TRBD1. The length of the CDR3 is 15 residues. CDR1 is SGHRS, CDR2 YFSETQ, per germline. Trimming removed 5 bases from V and 0 bases from J; junction bases left unmatched: 5. The CDR3 DNA is TGCGCCAGCAGTGATGGGACAGTCTCTGGAAACACCATATATTTT. Translating it yields CASSDGTVSGNTIYF.

This chain joins TRBV6-5 and TRBJ1-1, with D hard to call. CDR1 is MNHEY and CDR2 is SVGAGI in the germline V gene. CDR3 length: 15 amino acids. Trimming took off 6 bases at V and 3 bases at J, with 17 bases between the two ends. The CDR3 sequence is CASSPVRRGYTEAFF. The CDR3 DNA reads as TGTGCCAGCAGCCCGGTGCGGCGAGGGTACACTGAAGCTTTCTTT.

This sequence joins TRBV2 and TRBJ1-1, with D possibly being TRBD1 (6 bases). The CDR3 runs 15 residues. Trimming took off 6 bases at V and 1 base at J, with 15 bases between the two ends. The germline CDR1 and CDR2 sequences are SNHLY and FYNNEI. The DNA of the CDR3 is TGTGCCAGCAGGTCCTTGTGGGGGCAGAACACTGAAGCTTTCTTT. Protein: CASRSLWGQNTEAFF.

V gene TRBV6-2 or TRBV6-3 combines with J gene TRBJ2-5; 7 bases fit TRBD1. The CDR3 is made up of 16 amino acids. Trimming took 4 bases from V and 4 from J; bases not matched to a gene: 12. Germline V lookup: CDR1 MNHEY, CDR2 SVGEGT. CDR3 bases: TGTGCCAGCAGTTCTCCCAGGGGGATCATTGGAGAGACCCAGTACTTC. It codes for CASSSPRGIIGETQYF.

The chain links TRBV27 to TRBJ1-6; 7 nucleotides match TRBD1. The germline V gene has CDR1 MNHEY and CDR2 SMNVEV (reference sequence). The junction had 5 bases not matched to a gene; V was cut back by 6 bases and J by 6 bases. The length of the CDR3 is 14 residues. CDR3 sequence (DNA): TGTGCCAGCAGCTCGACAGGGTTTAATTCACCCCTCCACTTT. Translating gives CASSSTGFNSPLHF.

The J gene is TRBJ2-3, the V gene TRBV3-1 (or the pseudogene TRBV3-2); 9 nucleotides line up with TRBD2. CDR3 length: 17 amino acids. CDR1 is LGHDT, CDR2 YNNKEL, per germline (reference sequence). With V trimmed by 6 bases and J by 3 bases, 13 bases remained unmatched. The CDR3 spells CASRRGAGGLQTDTQYF. CDR3 sequence (DNA): TGTGCCAGCAGACGCGGTGCGGGGGGGCTCCAGACAGATACGCAGTATTTT.